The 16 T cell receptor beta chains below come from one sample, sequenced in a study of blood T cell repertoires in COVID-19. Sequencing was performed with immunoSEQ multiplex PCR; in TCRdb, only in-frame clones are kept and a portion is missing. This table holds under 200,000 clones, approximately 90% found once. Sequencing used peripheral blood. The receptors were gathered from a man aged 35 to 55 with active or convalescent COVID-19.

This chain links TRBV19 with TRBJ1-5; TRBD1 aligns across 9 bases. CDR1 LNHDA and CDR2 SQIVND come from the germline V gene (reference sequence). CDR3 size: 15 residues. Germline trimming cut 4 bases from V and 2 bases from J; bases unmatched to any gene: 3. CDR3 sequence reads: CASSTDRGGNQPQHF. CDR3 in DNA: TGTGCCAGTAGTACAGACAGGGGGGGCAATCAGCCCCAGCATTTT.

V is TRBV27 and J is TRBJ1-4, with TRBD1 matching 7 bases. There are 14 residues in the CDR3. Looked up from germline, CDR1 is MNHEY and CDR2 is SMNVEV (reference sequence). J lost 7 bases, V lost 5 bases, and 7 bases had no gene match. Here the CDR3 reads CASSPRTGLEKLFF. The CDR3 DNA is TGTGCCAGCAGTCCCAGGACAGGCCTTGAAAAACTGTTTTTT.

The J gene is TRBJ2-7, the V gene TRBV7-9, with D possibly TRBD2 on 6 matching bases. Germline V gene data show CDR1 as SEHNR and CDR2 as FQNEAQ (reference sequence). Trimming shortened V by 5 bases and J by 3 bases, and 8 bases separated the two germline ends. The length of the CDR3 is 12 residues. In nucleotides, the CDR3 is TGTGCCAGCAGCCCGACTAGCTACGAGCAGTACTTC. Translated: CASSPTSYEQYF.

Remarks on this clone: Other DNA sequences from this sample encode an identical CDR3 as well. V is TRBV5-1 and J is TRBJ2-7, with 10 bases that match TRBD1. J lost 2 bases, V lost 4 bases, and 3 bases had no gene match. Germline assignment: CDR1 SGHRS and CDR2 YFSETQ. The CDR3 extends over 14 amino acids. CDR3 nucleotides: TGCGCCAGCAGCCTCGGACAGGGGGCCTACGAGCAGTACTTC. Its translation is CASSLGQGAYEQYF.

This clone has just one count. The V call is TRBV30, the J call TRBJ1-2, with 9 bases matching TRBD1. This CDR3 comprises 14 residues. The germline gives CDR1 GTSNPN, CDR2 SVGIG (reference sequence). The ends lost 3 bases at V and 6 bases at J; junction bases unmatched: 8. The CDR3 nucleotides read TGTGCCTGGAGACGACCGGGACAGGGACATGGCTACACCTTC. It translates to CAWRRPGQGHGYTF.

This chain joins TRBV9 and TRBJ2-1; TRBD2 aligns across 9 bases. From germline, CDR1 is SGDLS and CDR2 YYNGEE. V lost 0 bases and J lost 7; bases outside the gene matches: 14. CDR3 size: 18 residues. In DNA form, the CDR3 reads TGTGCCAGCAGCGTAGCTACCGGGACTAGCTTCATTCGGAATGAGCAGTTCTTC. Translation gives CASSVATGTSFIRNEQFF.

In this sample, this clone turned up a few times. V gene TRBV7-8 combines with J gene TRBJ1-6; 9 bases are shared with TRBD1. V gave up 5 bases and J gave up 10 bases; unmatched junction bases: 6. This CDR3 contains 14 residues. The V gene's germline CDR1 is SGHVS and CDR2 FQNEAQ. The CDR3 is CASSPQGAWSPLHF. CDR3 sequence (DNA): TGTGCCAGCAGCCCACAGGGGGCTTGGTCACCCCTCCACTTT.

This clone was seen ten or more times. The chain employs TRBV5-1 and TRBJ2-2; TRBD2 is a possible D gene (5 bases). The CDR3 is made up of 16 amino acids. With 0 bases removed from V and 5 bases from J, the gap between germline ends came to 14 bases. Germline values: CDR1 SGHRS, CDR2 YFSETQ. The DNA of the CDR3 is TGCGCCAGCAGCTTGGAGGTAACGGGATGGACCGGGGAGCTGTTTTTT. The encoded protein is CASSLEVTGWTGELFF.

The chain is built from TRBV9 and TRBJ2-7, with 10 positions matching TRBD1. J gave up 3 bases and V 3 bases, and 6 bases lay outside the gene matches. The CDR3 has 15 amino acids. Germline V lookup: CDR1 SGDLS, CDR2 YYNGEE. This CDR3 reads CASSGGQGEFYEQYF. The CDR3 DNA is TGTGCCAGCAGCGGCGGACAGGGGGAGTTCTACGAGCAGTACTTC.

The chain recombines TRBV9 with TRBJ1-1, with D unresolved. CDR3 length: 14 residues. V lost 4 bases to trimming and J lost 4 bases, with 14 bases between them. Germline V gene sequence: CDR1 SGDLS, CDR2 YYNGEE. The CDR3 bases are TGTGCCAGCAGCCCCACATTATTGATCACTGAAGCTTTCTTT. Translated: CASSPTLLITEAFF.

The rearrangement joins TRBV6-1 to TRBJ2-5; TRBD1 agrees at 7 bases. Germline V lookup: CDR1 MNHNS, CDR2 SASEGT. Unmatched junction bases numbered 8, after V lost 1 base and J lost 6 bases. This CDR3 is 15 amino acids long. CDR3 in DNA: TGTGCCAGCAGTGAAGGAACAGGGGTTCTGAAGACCCAGTACTTC. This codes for CASSEGTGVLKTQYF.

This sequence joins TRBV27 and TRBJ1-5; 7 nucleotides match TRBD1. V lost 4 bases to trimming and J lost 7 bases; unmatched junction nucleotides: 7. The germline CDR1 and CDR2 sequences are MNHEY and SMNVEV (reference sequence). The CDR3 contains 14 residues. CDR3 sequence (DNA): TGTGCCAGCAGTTATGTAGGGGGCCGCCAGCCCCAGCATTTT. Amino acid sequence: CASSYVGGRQPQHF.

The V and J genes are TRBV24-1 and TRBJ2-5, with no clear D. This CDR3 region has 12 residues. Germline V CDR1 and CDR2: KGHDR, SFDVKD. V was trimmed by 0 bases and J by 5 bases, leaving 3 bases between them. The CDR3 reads CATSDLYETQYF. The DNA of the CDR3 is TGTGCCACCAGTGATTTGTATGAGACCCAGTACTTC.

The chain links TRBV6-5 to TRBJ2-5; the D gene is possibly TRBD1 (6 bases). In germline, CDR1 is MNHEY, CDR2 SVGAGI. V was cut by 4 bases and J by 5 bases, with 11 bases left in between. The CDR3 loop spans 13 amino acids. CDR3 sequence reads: CASSSQGSETQYF. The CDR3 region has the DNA TGTGCCAGCAGTTCGCAGGGGTCGGAGACCCAGTACTTC.

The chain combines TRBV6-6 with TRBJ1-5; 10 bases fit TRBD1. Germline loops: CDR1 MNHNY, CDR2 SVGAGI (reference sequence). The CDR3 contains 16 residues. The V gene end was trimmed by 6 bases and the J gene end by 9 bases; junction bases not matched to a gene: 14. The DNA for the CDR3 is TGTGCCAGCAGAGACGCCGGGACAGGGGTGTCGCGGCCCCAGCATTTT. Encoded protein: CASRDAGTGVSRPQHF.

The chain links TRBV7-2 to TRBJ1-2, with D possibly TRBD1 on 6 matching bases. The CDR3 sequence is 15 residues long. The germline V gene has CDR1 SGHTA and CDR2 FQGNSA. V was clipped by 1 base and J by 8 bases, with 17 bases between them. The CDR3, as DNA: TGTGCCAGCAGCTTAGACAGGGCTAATTCTGGGGGCTACACCTTC. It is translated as CASSLDRANSGGYTF.